The text below deals with one TCR beta chain. Its antigen is currently unknown. Specified time point: pre-reinfection, 55 to 20 weeks before reinfection detection. No in vitro expansion preceded TCR sequencing of the sorted cells. People who inject drugs from Montreal's HEPCO study were the donors. At all three reinfection time points, viable CD3+ CD8+ CD45RO- cells from a couple of donors served as controls. This entry comes from a study of memory CD8 T cells in hepatitis C reinfection. Whole-study context: Between 55 and 20 weeks before reinfection detection, pre-reinfection samples were drawn. Findings and limits, study-wide: With about 5 donors, public clonotype conclusions could not be definitive.

The CDR3 has 15 amino acids. The germline V gene has CDR1 MGHRA and CDR2 YSYEKL. The V and J ends lost 4 bases and 4 bases, in that order; junction bases with no gene match: 8. Sequencing used immunoSEQ multiplex PCR; TCRdb keeps in-frame clones, though not all of them. The data hold about 50,000 clones, with roughly 89% observed a single time. Sequencing was carried out using naive CD8+ T cells sorted from blood. V gene TRBV4-1 combines with J gene TRBJ1-1; 8 positions match TRBD1. This receptor was taken from a young man with hepatitis C virus infection. CDR3 loop: CASSREGQGFTEAFF. The CDR3 coding sequence is TGCGCCAGCAGCCGAGAAGGACAGGGTTTCACTGAAGCTTTCTTT.